The 13 T cell receptor beta chains listed next were all sequenced from one sample in a study of regulatory T cells in long-lasting Graves disease. For TCR beta, libraries came from iRepertoire HTBI primers and Arm-PCR of CDR3 regions. TCRdb re-derived calls from the multiplex PCR reads in MiXCR, one entry per CDR3 protein. Among over 500,000 distinct CDR3 sequences listed, 15% to 20% were seen once. Time point specified: newly diagnosed GD, antithyroid drugs for less than 3 months. Preparation of the TCR library used RNA extracted from PBMCs. The same data also went into a second study, on T cells in Graves' hyperthyroidism and ophthalmopathy.

Sequencing used peripheral blood mononuclear cells (PBMCs), obtained at new diagnosis, from a patient treated with antithyroid drugs. The receptors here all came from a man aged 18 to 29 with Graves disease.

The chain joins TRBV15 to TRBJ2-1; D may match TRBD1 or TRBD2 (5 bases each). The end of the DNA aligns better with TRBJ2-5, so the J call may be wrong. Germline CDR1 reads LNHNV; CDR2 reads YYDKDF (reference sequence). This CDR3 spans 14 amino acids. CDR3 residues: CATSRESREETQYF. The CDR3 DNA sequence: TGTGCCACCAGCAGAGAGAGCAGGGAGGAGACCCAGTACTTC.

This clonotype was seen repeatedly, ten times or more. This rearrangement joins TRBV13 to TRBJ2-7, with a tentative D call TRBD1 (6 bases). The CDR3 runs 14 residues. Trimming removed 5 bases at V and 1 base at J, with 12 bases between. Germline values: CDR1 PRHDT, CDR2 FYEKMQ (reference sequence). As DNA, the CDR3 is TGTGCCAGCAGCATTGGGGGCTCGTCCTACGAGCAGTACTTC. The encoded protein is CASSIGGSSYEQYF.

This clonotype was counted at least ten times. This rearrangement joins TRBV29-1 to TRBJ1-2; no definite D call. This CDR3 has 11 residues. Trimming pared 4 bases from V and 6 bases from J, leaving 9 bases between. CDR1 is SQVTM and CDR2 is ANQGSEA in the germline V gene. CDR3 DNA sequence: TGCAGCGTTGTCGGGCCAGATGGCTACACCTTC. Protein: CSVVGPDGYTF.

This clonotype showed up many times. This chain uses TRBV5-1 with TRBJ2-1, with 12 bases lining up with TRBD2. V dropped 5 bases and J dropped 5; count of bases not matched to a gene: 8. Germline CDR1 and CDR2: SGHRS and YFSETQ. The CDR3 extends over 16 amino acids. CDR3 amino acids: CASSTSGRRNDNEQFF. The CDR3 region has the DNA TGCGCCAGCAGTACTAGCGGGAGGCGGAATGACAATGAGCAGTTCTTC.

This clonotype occurred many times. This sequence joins TRBV7-2 and TRBJ1-1; weak D call: TRBD1 (6 bases). V dropped 5 bases and J dropped 4 bases, with 8 bases sitting between them. CDR3 length equals 12 residues. The V gene's germline CDR1 is SGHTA and CDR2 FQGNSA. The DNA of the CDR3 is TGTGCCAGCAGCCGGACAGCCACTGAAGCTTTCTTT. Translated: CASSRTATEAFF.

This clonotype was recorded many times. The chain has TRBV30 and TRBJ1-1; 8 bases agree with TRBD1. Trimming removed 1 base from V and 5 bases from J; junction bases left unmatched: 3. Germline V CDR1 and CDR2: GTSNPN, SVGIG (reference sequence). This CDR3 comprises 13 residues. The CDR3 DNA is TGTGCCTGGAGTGGGACAGGGCGAACTGAAGCTTTCTTT. Its translation is CAWSGTGRTEAFF.

V usage is TRBV27 and J usage is TRBJ2-2; 10 bases are a match to TRBD2. Looked up from germline, CDR1 is MNHEY and CDR2 is SMNVEV (reference sequence). CDR3 length: 18 residues. Germline trimming cut 2 bases from V and 4 bases from J; bases unmatched to any gene: 10. DNA of the CDR3: TGTGCCAGCAGTTTAATAGCGGGAGGAGAGTGGCGCACCGGGGAGCTGTTTTTT. Translating it yields CASSLIAGGEWRTGELFF.

This clonotype was seen at least ten times. The chain links TRBV28 to TRBJ1-2; the D is unclear. The germline gives CDR1 MDHEN, CDR2 SYDVKM. V lost 7 bases and J lost 4, with 13 bases in between. The CDR3 loop spans 13 amino acids. CDR3 loop: CASTPEAPYGYTF. DNA for the CDR3: TGTGCCAGCACCCCGGAGGCACCCTATGGCTACACCTTC.

This clonotype has more than one count but fewer than ten. The chain recombines TRBV10-3 with TRBJ2-1, with 13 bases lining up with TRBD2. Germline CDR1 and CDR2: ENHRY and SYGVKD. The V and J ends lost 8 bases and 9 bases, in that order; junction bases with no gene match: 13. The CDR3 has 16 amino acids. CDR3 sequence: CAIGDLGLAGEGEQFF. The CDR3 coding sequence is TGTGCCATCGGAGACCTCGGACTAGCGGGAGAAGGTGAGCAGTTCTTC.

The gene calls are TRBV18 and TRBJ1-4; 7 bases agree with TRBD1. Trimming cost V 0 bases and J 2 bases; bases outside gene matches: 3. CDR1 is KGHSH, CDR2 LQKENI, per germline. The CDR3 sequence is 16 residues long. Here the CDR3 reads CASSPPSRGTNEKLFF. The CDR3 coding sequence is TGTGCCAGCTCACCACCCAGCAGGGGGACTAATGAAAAACTGTTTTTT.

This clonotype was seen ten or more times. The chain links TRBV20-1 to TRBJ2-2; D gene unclear. CDR3 length equals 14 residues. Trimming stripped 5 bases from V and 0 bases from J, with 10 bases between. Germline loops: CDR1 DFQATT, CDR2 SNEGSKA (reference sequence). CDR3 nucleotides: TGCAGTGCTTCACGTCAGGCGAACACCGGGGAGCTGTTTTTT. Its translation is CSASRQANTGELFF.

This clonotype was detected only a few times. The chain employs TRBV6-1 and TRBJ2-2; TRBD2 matches at 13 bases. The CDR3 runs 16 residues. Germline CDR1 is MNHNS and CDR2 is SASEGT. The V gene end was trimmed by 11 bases and the J gene end by 0 bases; junction bases not matched to a gene: 6. CDR3 amino acids: CAYRTSGRANTGELFF. In nucleotides, the CDR3 is TGTGCCTACCGGACTAGCGGGAGAGCGAACACCGGGGAGCTGTTTTTT.

This clonotype was counted many times. The V and J genes are TRBV5-1 and TRBJ1-2, with 7 nucleotides matching TRBD1. CDR3 length equals 14 residues. V trimming: 4 bases; J trimming: 3 bases; junction bases outside the gene matches: 6. Germline lookup yields CDR1 SGHRS and CDR2 YFSETQ. The CDR3 reads CASSPQGGDYGYTF. CDR3 sequence (DNA): TGCGCCAGCAGCCCCCAAGGGGGCGACTATGGCTACACCTTC.